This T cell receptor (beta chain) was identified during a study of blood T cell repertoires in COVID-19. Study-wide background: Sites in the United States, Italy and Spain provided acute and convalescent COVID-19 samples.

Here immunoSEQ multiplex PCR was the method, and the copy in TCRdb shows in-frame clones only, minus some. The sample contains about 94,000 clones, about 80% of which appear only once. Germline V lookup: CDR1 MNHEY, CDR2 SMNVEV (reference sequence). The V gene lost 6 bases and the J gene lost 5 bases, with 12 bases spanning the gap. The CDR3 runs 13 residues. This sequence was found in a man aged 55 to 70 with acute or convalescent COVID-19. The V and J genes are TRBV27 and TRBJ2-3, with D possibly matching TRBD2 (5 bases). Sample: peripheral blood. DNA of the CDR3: TGTGCCAGCAGCCTGAGCGGTCGAGATACGCAGTATTTT. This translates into CASSLSGRDTQYF.